Listed here is a single T cell receptor (beta chain). What it binds is not known. The data were obtained in a study of graft-versus-host responses after intestinal transplantation. General study points: The highest levels of circulating GvH clones went along with early declines in HvG clones after transplant. Recipient-marrow GvH clones were detected, some having first appeared in ileum or blood.

Only in-frame clones appear in the TCRdb table, and some are missing; sequencing was by immunoSEQ multiplex PCR. This sample has about 86,000 clones, with about 85% found just once. The sequence was obtained from a human donor who was the organ donor for an intestinal transplant. Here the sequenced sample was unstimulated CD4+ T cells sorted from spleen or lymph node cells, taken before transplant.

The CDR3 DNA reads as TGTGCCAGCAGCTGGAGACGGGACAGTCAAGAGACCCAGTACTTC. Its protein product is CASSWRRDSQETQYF. The chain has TRBV7-2 and TRBJ2-5, with 7 positions matching TRBD1. The junction had 7 bases not matched to a gene; V was cut back by 4 bases and J by 2 bases. CDR1 is SGHTA, CDR2 FQGNSA, per germline. This CDR3 region has 15 residues. Looking up the rest from reference TRBV7-2 and TRBJ2-5 gives the full variable domain: GAGVSQSPSNKVTEKGKDVELRCDPISGHTALYWYRQSLGQGLEFLIYFQGNSAPDKSGLPSDRFSAERTGGSVSTLTIQRTQQEDSAVYLCASSWRRDSQETQYFGPGTRLLVL.